The present T cell receptor (beta chain) was sequenced within a study of shared clonotypes between healthy human individuals. Points from the study as a whole: It was only blood that was sampled, and tissue repertoires likely differ. Generation of non-shared clonotypes was less probable than generation of clonotypes shared by all four donors. Sorted-subset samples were not fully sequenced, rarefaction indicated.

Sequenced by immunoSEQ multiplex PCR; TCRdb stores in-frame clones only, minus some. Of 630,000 or so clones detected, about 98% appear once; the ten largest clones hold 0.3%. Notes on this clone: Its antigen is unidentified.

Selected positively for CCR7 and CD45RO-negative, naive CD8 cells excluded terminally differentiated effector memory CD45RA+ cells. Between the trimmed V and J ends, which lost 3 bases and 3 bases, there was a span of 5 bases. Germline-derived CDR1 and CDR2 are KGHSH and LQKENI. The CDR3 contains 12 residues. The sequence came from a man aged 30 to 45 in good health. The chain is built from TRBV18 and TRBJ2-5; possibly TRBD2 for D (5 bases). Source material: naive CD8+ T cells sorted from blood. DNA of the CDR3: TGTGCCAGCTCACCGGGAGAAGAGACCCAGTACTTC. Its translation: CASSPGEETQYF.